These T cell receptor beta chains were read from a single sample in a study of cytomegalovirus exposure and HLA in healthy donors. Method: immunoSEQ multiplex PCR; TCRdb's copy keeps in-frame clones and lacks some. The sample has 100,000 to 150,000 clones, around four fifths seen once. The specimen was PBMCs. The receptors shown here come from a boy aged 5-17 years in good health and CMV-seronegative. Both conserved end residues are part of each CDR3. Fields, in order: J gene, D gene, V gene, clone size, CDR3 DNA, CDR3 protein. D genes are given only for firm matches. The size field is filled for only some rows; it gives once, few, many or a size class.

>TRBJ2-1|-|TRBV6-4|-
TGTGCCAGCAGTTCGGACTCGAACTACAATGAGCAGTTCTTC
CASSSDSNYNEQFF
>TRBJ1-2|-|TRBV6-5|once
TGTGCCAGCAGTTACGGGGGCTTCAACTATGGCTACACCTTT
CASSYGGFNYGYTF
>TRBJ2-1|-|TRBV5-1|-
TGCGCCAGCAGCTCTCCTGTACTTGACCTCAATCCCGGAGGGGCTTACAATGAGCAGTTCTTC
CASSSPVLDLNPGGAYNEQFF
>TRBJ1-2|-|TRBV27|-
TGTGCCAGCAAAAAGGGGGGGGCTCTGGTGGACTATGGCTACACCTTC
CASKKGGALVDYGYTF
>TRBJ1-1|-|TRBV5-4|few
TGTGCCAGCAGCTTGGTTAGTGGGGCCAACACTGAAGCTTTCTTT
CASSLVSGANTEAFF
>TRBJ2-3|-|TRBV2|-
TGTGCCAGCAACCGTCGCGGGGTTAGCACAGATACGCAGTATTTT
CASNRRGVSTDTQYF
>TRBJ2-7|-|TRBV10-3|-
TGTGCCATCAGTGATCGTGCAGGGGTAACATACGAGCAGTACTTC
CAISDRAGVTYEQYF
>TRBJ2-2|-|TRBV6-1|once
TGTGCCAGCAGTGAGTACTCGAACACCGGGGAGCTGTTTTTT
CASSEYSNTGELFF
>TRBJ2-6|-|TRBV2|-
TGTGCCAGCAGGGCAGGGGCCAACGTCCTGACTTTC
CASRAGANVLTF
>TRBJ2-3|TRBD1|TRBV6-5|-
TGTGCCAGCAGCCCGGGACAGGGGAGGACAGATACGCAGTATTTT
CASSPGQGRTDTQYF
>TRBJ2-7|TRBD2|TRBV2|-
TGTGCCAGCAGTGAAGCGAGGTCTAGCGGTCGATACGAGCAGTACTTC
CASSEARSSGRYEQYF
>TRBJ2-7|-|TRBV6-6|-
TGTGCCAGCAGACAGGGTCCGTTGAGTTACGAGCAGTACTTC
CASRQGPLSYEQYF
>TRBJ2-2|TRBD1|TRBV6-5|-
TGTGCCAGCAGGCATCACAGGGGGGCCGGGGAGCTGTTTTTT
CASRHHRGAGELFF
>TRBJ2-2|-|TRBV29-1|-
TGCAGCGTTGAAAGTGGGCTTCGTGACACCGGGGAGCTGTTTTTT
CSVESGLRDTGELFF
>TRBJ1-2|TRBD1|TRBV5-4|-
TGTGCCAGCAGCTGGGGACAGGATCAGCGCCGTCAGGGGTACACCTTC
CASSWGQDQRRQGYTF
>TRBJ2-3|-|TRBV2|-
TGTGCCAGCAGTAACCCCTCAGGGGATACGCAGTATTTT
CASSNPSGDTQYF
>TRBJ1-1|-|TRBV20-1|-
TGCAGTCGACAGGAGAACACTGAAGCTTTCTTT
CSRQENTEAFF
>TRBJ1-4|-|TRBV7-9|few
TGTGCCAGCAGCTTAACCCCAGTAGCCCAAAATGAAAAACTGTTTTTT
CASSLTPVAQNEKLFF
>TRBJ1-1|-|TRBV2|few
TGTGCCAGCAGTGAAGTACGGGGCACTGAAGCTTTCTTT
CASSEVRGTEAFF
>TRBJ2-1|-|TRBV5-8|-
TGTGCCAGCAGGACCCGAGGGGGCAATGAGCAGTTCTTC
CASRTRGGNEQFF
>TRBJ1-4|TRBD1|TRBV30|-
TGTGCCTGGAGTGATTGGACAGGCAATGAAAAACTGTTTTTT
CAWSDWTGNEKLFF
>TRBJ2-1|TRBD2|TRBV30|-
TGTGCCTGGAGTCGATCGACTAGCGGGTCCTACAATGAGCAGTTCTTC
CAWSRSTSGSYNEQFF
>TRBJ2-7|TRBD1|TRBV6-5|-
TGTGCCAGTAGAAGGGGGCCTACCTACGGGCAGTACTTC
CASRRGPTYGQYF
>TRBJ1-3|TRBD1|TRBV2|-
TGTGCCAGCAGGACAGGGGTCGGAAACACCATATATTTT
CASRTGVGNTIYF
>TRBJ2-1|TRBD1|TRBV5-1|-
TGCGCCAGCAGCGCCAGGACAGGGTACAATGAGCAGTTCTTC
CASSARTGYNEQFF
>TRBJ2-3|TRBD2|TRBV6-1|few
TGTGCCAGCAGTGGCTCAGGGACTAGGACCACTAGCACAGATACGCAGTATTTT
CASSGSGTRTTSTDTQYF
>TRBJ2-1|TRBD2|TRBV5-1|-
TGCGCCAGCAGCTTGGGTTCTAGCGGGTGGACGGGCTCCTACAATGAGCAGTTCTTC
CASSLGSSGWTGSYNEQFF
>TRBJ2-1|-|TRBV27|-
TGTGCCAGCAGTTTATATGGCAGGGCAATTTACAATGAGCAGTTCTTC
CASSLYGRAIYNEQFF
>TRBJ2-7|-|TRBV28|-
TGTGCCAGTGGAAGTATCACCGAGGGGGCCTACGAGCAGTACTTC
CASGSITEGAYEQYF
>TRBJ2-7|TRBD1|TRBV5-1|once
TGCGCCAGCAGCTTGTCGGTTGGGACAGGTTTGAACGAGCAGTACTTC
CASSLSVGTGLNEQYF
>TRBJ1-1|TRBD1|TRBV5-1|-
TGCGCCAGCAGCATTGACAGGGTGAACACTGAAGCTTTCTTT
CASSIDRVNTEAFF
>TRBJ1-1|TRBD1|TRBV7-6|-
TGTGCCAGCAGCTTAGGGACAGGGAACACTGAAGCTTTCTTT
CASSLGTGNTEAFF
>TRBJ2-7|TRBD1|TRBV4-1|-
TGCGCCAGCAGCCCAAAGTACCCCGGGACAGGGGATTTGGTCGAGCAGTACTTC
CASSPKYPGTGDLVEQYF
>TRBJ2-1|TRBD2|TRBV7-2|-
TGTGCCAGCAGCTTAGGCGGGAGTACCTACAATGAGCAGTTCTTC
CASSLGGSTYNEQFF
>TRBJ2-7|-|TRBV7-7|-
TGTGCCAGCAGCTTAATCATAGCACCGTACTTC
CASSLIIAPYF
>TRBJ2-2|-|TRBV6-5|-
TGTGCCAGCAGTGTAACTAGTTACGGGGAGCTGTTTTTT
CASSVTSYGELFF
>TRBJ2-3|TRBD1|TRBV2|-
TGTGCCAGCCGGACAGGGAAAGGAACAGATACGCAGTATTTT
CASRTGKGTDTQYF
>TRBJ2-2|TRBD1|TRBV30|-
TGTGCCTGGCGACAGGGGAGAGGGGAGCTGTTTTTT
CAWRQGRGELFF
>TRBJ1-2|-|TRBV5-1|-
TGCGCCAGCAGAACTGACCCGGCGGTCTATGGCTACACCTTC
CASRTDPAVYGYTF
>TRBJ1-5|-|TRBV28|-
TGTGCCAGCAGTTCTGCCCGGGGTCGAAGCAATCAGCCCCAGCATTTT
CASSSARGRSNQPQHF
>TRBJ2-1|TRBD2|TRBV7-8|-
TGTGCCAGCAGCTCATCTGGCGGGAGATACGATGAGCAGTTCTTC
CASSSSGGRYDEQFF
>TRBJ2-3|TRBD1|TRBV19|-
TGTGCCAGTAGCGAGACCAGGAAGACAGGGGGCATAACAGATACGCAGTATTTT
CASSETRKTGGITDTQYF
>TRBJ2-7|-|TRBV12-5|-
TGTGCTAGTGGTTTGGTACCAGACTCCTACGAGCAGTACTTC
CASGLVPDSYEQYF
>TRBJ1-5|-|TRBV5-1|-
TGCGCCAGCAGCTTGGTGGGGGGGGGCGGTCAGCCCCAGCATTTT
CASSLVGGGGQPQHF
>TRBJ2-7|-|TRBV7-8|few
TGTGCCAGCAGCTTAGCGTCAGGGACCTACGAGCAGTACTTC
CASSLASGTYEQYF
>TRBJ2-1|-|TRBV7-9|-
TGTGCCAGCAGCTTAGTTCTAGGAGGGAATGAGCAGTTCTTC
CASSLVLGGNEQFF
>TRBJ2-7|TRBD2|TRBV5-4|few
TGTGCCAGCAGCCGGGCGGCTAGCGGGAGTTCCTACGAGCAGTACTTC
CASSRAASGSSYEQYF